Listed below are T cell receptor beta chains from one sample, sequenced in a study of blood T cell repertoires in COVID-19. Generated by immunoSEQ multiplex PCR, the TCRdb table keeps only in-frame clones and is missing some. The data contain some 300,000 clones, 85% to 90% of them singletons. The sequenced sample consisted of peripheral blood. These receptor sequences come from a woman in her 50s with COVID-19, enrolled during active disease. Both conserved end residues are part of each CDR3. A D gene is named only where the DNA matches it firmly. Only part of the rows carry a size: once, few, many, or a class if the clone is expanded.

V	D	size	J	DNA	CDR3
TRBV5-1	TRBD2	NA	TRBJ2-2	TGCGCCAGCAGCTTGACTAGCGGGAGCGCCGGGGAGCTGTTTTTT	CASSLTSGSAGELFF
TRBV2	NA	NA	TRBJ1-2	TGTGCCAGCAGACAGGGCGCCTATGGCTACACCTTC	CASRQGAYGYTF
TRBV5-1	NA	NA	TRBJ1-1	TGCGCCAGCAGCTTGGGGGAGGTGAGGAACACTGAAGCTTTCTTT	CASSLGEVRNTEAFF
TRBV7-8	NA	NA	TRBJ2-2	TGTGCCAGCAGCCGCTTCAGGGGTTTGGACACCGGGGAGCTGTTTTTT	CASSRFRGLDTGELFF
TRBV24-1	TRBD1	NA	TRBJ1-5	TGTGCCACCAGTGATCGGGGACAGGGGGCGAATCAGCCCCAGCATTTT	CATSDRGQGANQPQHF
TRBV19	TRBD2	NA	TRBJ2-3	TGTGCCAGTAGTATCCAGGCTAGCGGGACGAGAGCAGATACGCAGTATTTT	CASSIQASGTRADTQYF
TRBV28	NA	NA	TRBJ1-2	TGTGCCAGCATTGGGACACGAGGAAACTATGGCTACACCTTC	CASIGTRGNYGYTF
TRBV19	TRBD1	NA	TRBJ1-5	TGTGCCAGTAGTATGGGGACAGGGAACAATCAGCCCCAGCATTTT	CASSMGTGNNQPQHF
TRBV4-1	TRBD1	NA	TRBJ1-5	TGCGCCAGCAGCCAGTTGTCGCCGGGACAGGGGTCATCAAATCAGCCCCAGCATTTT	CASSQLSPGQGSSNQPQHF
TRBV10-1	NA	NA	TRBJ1-1	TGCGCCAGCAGTGAGCATCCCTTGACAGGGAACACTGAAGCTTTCTTT	CASSEHPLTGNTEAFF
TRBV15	TRBD1	NA	TRBJ2-7	TGTGCCACGAGTGGACAGGGCTACGAGCAGTACTTC	CATSGQGYEQYF
TRBV7-2	NA	NA	TRBJ2-3	TGTGCCAGCAGCTTAGCGGGGGCTAAAACAGATACGCAGTATTTT	CASSLAGAKTDTQYF
TRBV7-6	TRBD2	NA	TRBJ2-1	TGTGCCAGCAGCCAGACTAGCGGGAGGATCTACAATGAGCAGTTCTTC	CASSQTSGRIYNEQFF
TRBV19	NA	NA	TRBJ2-4	TGTGCCAGTAAAGGCGGGATGGGGAAAAACATTCAGTACTTC	CASKGGMGKNIQYF
TRBV19	TRBD1	NA	TRBJ1-2	TGTGCCAGTAGTATCGACAGGGTAGGAGGCTACACCTTC	CASSIDRVGGYTF
TRBV6-5	TRBD2	NA	TRBJ2-7	TGTGCCAGCAGTTACTCAAGGCGGGAGGCCTCCTACGAGCAGTACTTC	CASSYSRREASYEQYF
TRBV7-9	NA	NA	TRBJ1-5	TGTGCCAGCAGCTTATACCTGGCAGGGGCTGAGAGTCAGCCCCAGCATTTT	CASSLYLAGAESQPQHF
TRBV11-3	NA	NA	TRBJ2-7	TGTGCCAGCAGCCTCCCGGGGAGCGGACAGTACTTC	CASSLPGSGQYF
TRBV7-2	TRBD1	once	TRBJ1-1	TGTGCCAGCAGCTCCCCGGGACAGGGTACTGAAGCTTTCTTT	CASSSPGQGTEAFF
TRBV5-1	NA	NA	TRBJ1-3	TGCGCCAGCAGCTTGATGGACAGTGGAAACACCATATATTTT	CASSLMDSGNTIYF
TRBV2	NA	NA	TRBJ2-7	TGTGCCAGCACTCAGATGTACGAGCAGTACTTC	CASTQMYEQYF
TRBV7-9	NA	NA	TRBJ1-2	TGTGCCAGCGGGCCCCCGGGGAACTATGGCTACACCTTC	CASGPPGNYGYTF
TRBV6-2/TRBV6-3	NA	NA	TRBJ2-5	TGTGCCAGCAGTTACCGGAGACAGAGTGTGTACGGGACCCAGTACTTC	CASSYRRQSVYGTQYF
TRBV24-1	NA	NA	TRBJ1-2	TGTGCCACCAGTGATTTGACCAGGGAGGATGGCTACACCTTC	CATSDLTREDGYTF
TRBV7-3	TRBD2	NA	TRBJ2-1	TGTGCCAGCAGCTCCCATGGCGGGAGAGGGAATGAGCAGTTCTTC	CASSSHGGRGNEQFF
TRBV9	NA	few	TRBJ2-7	TGTGCCAGCAGCGTAGGCGGGCCCCCGACCTACGAGCAGTACTTC	CASSVGGPPTYEQYF
TRBV19	TRBD1	NA	TRBJ1-3	TGTGCCAGTAGTTTGGACAGGTACTCTGGAAACACCATATATTTT	CASSLDRYSGNTIYF
TRBV13	NA	NA	TRBJ2-7	TGTGCCAGCAGCTTAGGTGGCGGGAATTACTACGAGCAGTACTTC	CASSLGGGNYYEQYF